Listed below are T cell receptor beta chains from one sample, sequenced in a study of blood T cell repertoires in COVID-19. Sequenced by immunoSEQ multiplex PCR; TCRdb stores in-frame clones only, minus some. This table holds 100,000 to 150,000 clones, approximately 82% found once. Sequencing input: peripheral blood. The receptor source for this set is a man older than 75 with active or convalescent COVID-19. Both conserved end residues are part of each CDR3. Each record gives: clone size, V gene, J gene, D gene, CDR3 DNA, CDR3 protein. The D gene is left open where the match is weak. Size tells how often a clone was seen (once, few, many) or the class of an expanded clone, and some rows leave it out.

clone size: NA
V gene: TRBV5-1
J gene: TRBJ1-1
D gene: NA
CDR3 DNA: TGCGCCAGCAGCTGGGATATGGGAGGAACTGAAGCTTTCTTT
CDR3 protein: CASSWDMGGTEAFF

clone size: NA
V gene: TRBV27
J gene: TRBJ1-1
D gene: TRBD1
CDR3 DNA: TGTGCCAGCAGTTTATCCCGACAGGGATTGAACACTGAAGCTTTCTTT
CDR3 protein: CASSLSRQGLNTEAFF

clone size: few
V gene: TRBV5-1
J gene: TRBJ1-2
D gene: TRBD1
CDR3 DNA: TGCGCCAGCAGCTTGAGACAGGGCTATGGCTACACCTTC
CDR3 protein: CASSLRQGYGYTF

clone size: few
V gene: TRBV6-5
J gene: TRBJ1-2
D gene: TRBD1
CDR3 DNA: TGTGCCAGCATTGCAGGGGGTAGCTATGGCTACACCTTC
CDR3 protein: CASIAGGSYGYTF

clone size: NA
V gene: TRBV7-2
J gene: TRBJ2-7
D gene: NA
CDR3 DNA: TGTGCCAGCAGCCCGACCCGAGATCGCGGTTTCCAGTACTTC
CDR3 protein: CASSPTRDRGFQYF

clone size: NA
V gene: TRBV30
J gene: TRBJ1-6
D gene: TRBD1
CDR3 DNA: TGTGCCTGGAACAGGGGGCTGAATTCACCCCTCCACTTT
CDR3 protein: CAWNRGLNSPLHF

clone size: NA
V gene: TRBV9
J gene: TRBJ1-2
D gene: NA
CDR3 DNA: TGTGCCAGCAGCGCCTCCTCATCGGACATGAGCCGCTATGGCTACACCTTC
CDR3 protein: CASSASSSDMSRYGYTF

clone size: NA
V gene: TRBV27
J gene: TRBJ1-5
D gene: TRBD1
CDR3 DNA: TGTGCCAGCAGTCGCCGACAGGGGGATCAGCCCCAGCATTTT
CDR3 protein: CASSRRQGDQPQHF

clone size: NA
V gene: TRBV2
J gene: TRBJ2-5
D gene: NA
CDR3 DNA: TGTGCCAGCAGGCATCGTGGGGTTGACAGGGAGACCCAGTACTTC
CDR3 protein: CASRHRGVDRETQYF

clone size: few
V gene: TRBV30
J gene: TRBJ1-1
D gene: NA
CDR3 DNA: TGTGCCTGGAGGGACAACCTTAACACTGAAGCTTTCTTT
CDR3 protein: CAWRDNLNTEAFF

clone size: once
V gene: TRBV4-1
J gene: TRBJ1-4
D gene: TRBD1
CDR3 DNA: TGCGCCAGCAGCTCGGGACAGGGGCCCCTAGGTGAAAAACTGTTTTTT
CDR3 protein: CASSSGQGPLGEKLFF

clone size: NA
V gene: TRBV7-8
J gene: TRBJ2-3
D gene: TRBD2
CDR3 DNA: TGTGCCAGCAGCTTAGCTAGCGGGACTAGCACAGATACGCAGTATTTT
CDR3 protein: CASSLASGTSTDTQYF

clone size: NA
V gene: TRBV7-2
J gene: TRBJ2-5
D gene: NA
CDR3 DNA: TGTGCCAGCAGCCCATCGTTCGGAGAGGAGACCCAGTACTTC
CDR3 protein: CASSPSFGEETQYF

clone size: few
V gene: TRBV10-2
J gene: TRBJ1-2
D gene: TRBD1
CDR3 DNA: TGCGCCAGCAGTGGGGGACAGGGGAGCTACACCTTC
CDR3 protein: CASSGGQGSYTF

clone size: few
V gene: TRBV29-1
J gene: TRBJ1-2
D gene: NA
CDR3 DNA: TGCAGCGTTGGTCCGGGTTCGGGTGGCTACACCTTC
CDR3 protein: CSVGPGSGGYTF

clone size: NA
V gene: TRBV9
J gene: TRBJ2-3
D gene: TRBD2
CDR3 DNA: TGTGCCAGCAGCGTAGATCCGGGACTAGCGGGGGGCCTACCCAGCACAGATACGCAGTATTTT
CDR3 protein: CASSVDPGLAGGLPSTDTQYF

clone size: NA
V gene: TRBV5-6
J gene: TRBJ1-1
D gene: NA
CDR3 DNA: TGTGCCAGCAGCGAACAACTGCGGGAGAACACTGAAGCTTTCTTT
CDR3 protein: CASSEQLRENTEAFF

clone size: NA
V gene: TRBV28
J gene: TRBJ1-5
D gene: TRBD1
CDR3 DNA: TGTGCCAGTATCGGACAGGGAAATCAGCCCCAGCATTTT
CDR3 protein: CASIGQGNQPQHF

clone size: once
V gene: TRBV30
J gene: TRBJ2-7
D gene: NA
CDR3 DNA: TGTGCCTGGAGTTCACTGGGGGCGACCTACGAGCAGTACTTC
CDR3 protein: CAWSSLGATYEQYF

clone size: NA
V gene: TRBV3-1/TRBV3-2
J gene: TRBJ2-4
D gene: NA
CDR3 DNA: TGTGCCAGCAGCCAAGATGGGGGGTTTAACATTCAGTACTTC
CDR3 protein: CASSQDGGFNIQYF

clone size: large
V gene: TRBV7-3
J gene: TRBJ2-3
D gene: NA
CDR3 DNA: TGTGCCAGCAGCCCCTGGGGAGCAGATACGCAGTATTTT
CDR3 protein: CASSPWGADTQYF

clone size: NA
V gene: TRBV2
J gene: TRBJ2-7
D gene: NA
CDR3 DNA: TGTGCCAGCCGGGACAACGACTACGAGCAGTACTTC
CDR3 protein: CASRDNDYEQYF

clone size: once
V gene: TRBV4-3
J gene: TRBJ1-4
D gene: NA
CDR3 DNA: TGCGCCAGCAGCCAAGATTTGGGCACAGGGAGTGAAAAACTGTTTTTT
CDR3 protein: CASSQDLGTGSEKLFF

clone size: NA
V gene: TRBV6-4
J gene: TRBJ1-5
D gene: NA
CDR3 DNA: TGTGCCAGGGCGGGTACGGGTTATAGCAATCAGCCCCAGCATTTT
CDR3 protein: CARAGTGYSNQPQHF

clone size: NA
V gene: TRBV5-1
J gene: TRBJ1-2
D gene: NA
CDR3 DNA: TGCGCCAGCAGTTCGACCCCGACGGGTAACTATGGCTACACCTTC
CDR3 protein: CASSSTPTGNYGYTF

clone size: few
V gene: TRBV7-8
J gene: TRBJ1-2
D gene: NA
CDR3 DNA: TGTGCCAGCAGCGAGAGGAGGGAGGGCGGCTACACCTTC
CDR3 protein: CASSERREGGYTF

clone size: once
V gene: TRBV29-1
J gene: TRBJ1-2
D gene: TRBD1
CDR3 DNA: TGCAGCGCAGACAGGGGCCCGGCTAACTATGGCTACACCTTC
CDR3 protein: CSADRGPANYGYTF

clone size: NA
V gene: TRBV7-2
J gene: TRBJ2-1
D gene: TRBD2
CDR3 DNA: TGTGCCAGCAGCTTACCTAGCGGGGCCTACAATGAGCAGTTCTTC
CDR3 protein: CASSLPSGAYNEQFF

clone size: once
V gene: TRBV10-1
J gene: TRBJ2-3
D gene: TRBD2
CDR3 DNA: TGCGCCAGCAGCATGCCGCAGGGACTAGCGGGGGTACTAACGAGGGATACGCAGTATTTT
CDR3 protein: CASSMPQGLAGVLTRDTQYF

clone size: NA
V gene: TRBV2
J gene: TRBJ1-2
D gene: NA
CDR3 DNA: TGTGCCAGCAGTGATTCCGACTCGGGCTACACCTTC
CDR3 protein: CASSDSDSGYTF

clone size: NA
V gene: TRBV6-1
J gene: TRBJ2-1
D gene: TRBD1
CDR3 DNA: TGTGCCAGCAGTTGGGACAGGGCATATGAGCAGTTCTTC
CDR3 protein: CASSWDRAYEQFF

clone size: NA
V gene: TRBV7-9
J gene: TRBJ2-7
D gene: TRBD1
CDR3 DNA: TGTGCCAGCAGCTTCGCGAGGACAGGGGGAAATCCCTACGAGCAGTACTTC
CDR3 protein: CASSFARTGGNPYEQYF

clone size: NA
V gene: TRBV2
J gene: TRBJ1-2
D gene: NA
CDR3 DNA: TGTGCCAGCACACCTGATCCCGGCGGGGGCTACACCTTC
CDR3 protein: CASTPDPGGGYTF

clone size: NA
V gene: TRBV14
J gene: TRBJ2-7
D gene: NA
CDR3 DNA: TGTGCCAGCAGCGCCGGTATTCCCTACGAGCAGTACTTC
CDR3 protein: CASSAGIPYEQYF

clone size: NA
V gene: TRBV6-2/TRBV6-3
J gene: TRBJ1-2
D gene: TRBD1
CDR3 DNA: TGTGCCAGCAGTCCGGGACAGGGTTACTATGGCTACACCTTC
CDR3 protein: CASSPGQGYYGYTF

clone size: NA
V gene: TRBV7-2
J gene: TRBJ2-1
D gene: TRBD2
CDR3 DNA: TGTGCCAGCAGCTTAGTTGGCGGGAGTCAATACAATGAGCAGTTCTTC
CDR3 protein: CASSLVGGSQYNEQFF

clone size: once
V gene: TRBV4-3
J gene: TRBJ1-6
D gene: TRBD1
CDR3 DNA: TGCGCCAGCAGCCAAGATGCAGGGGGACGACCCCTCCACTTT
CDR3 protein: CASSQDAGGRPLHF

clone size: NA
V gene: TRBV19
J gene: TRBJ2-1
D gene: TRBD2
CDR3 DNA: TGTGCCAGTAGTATAAGGGGACTAGCGGGGGTGGATGAGCAGTTCTTC
CDR3 protein: CASSIRGLAGVDEQFF

clone size: NA
V gene: TRBV29-1
J gene: TRBJ1-1
D gene: NA
CDR3 DNA: TGCAGCACCTCTTCTGCAGGCAGAACTGAAGCTTTCTTT
CDR3 protein: CSTSSAGRTEAFF

clone size: NA
V gene: TRBV12-3/TRBV12-4
J gene: TRBJ2-3
D gene: NA
CDR3 DNA: TGTGCCAGCAGCCTTACCCGCGGTACGCAGTATTTT
CDR3 protein: CASSLTRGTQYF

clone size: few
V gene: TRBV19
J gene: TRBJ1-5
D gene: NA
CDR3 DNA: TGTGCCAGTAGCCCACAGGGTAATAATCAGCCCCAGCATTTT
CDR3 protein: CASSPQGNNQPQHF

clone size: NA
V gene: TRBV7-2
J gene: TRBJ2-7
D gene: TRBD2
CDR3 DNA: TGTGCCAGCAGCTTAGAGCGGGCGGGGGTTGAGCAGTACTTC
CDR3 protein: CASSLERAGVEQYF

clone size: NA
V gene: TRBV12-3/TRBV12-4
J gene: TRBJ1-2
D gene: TRBD1
CDR3 DNA: TGTGCCAGCAGCCCCGGGACAGGGTATGGCTACACCTTC
CDR3 protein: CASSPGTGYGYTF

clone size: NA
V gene: TRBV6-2/TRBV6-3
J gene: TRBJ2-5
D gene: NA
CDR3 DNA: TGTGCCAGCAGTTACTCGAGTCTAGCCGGAGAGACCCAGTACTTC
CDR3 protein: CASSYSSLAGETQYF

clone size: NA
V gene: TRBV5-1
J gene: TRBJ2-7
D gene: NA
CDR3 DNA: TGCGCCAGCAGCTCAGGGGTGGGATACGAGCAGTACTTC
CDR3 protein: CASSSGVGYEQYF

clone size: NA
V gene: TRBV6-6
J gene: TRBJ1-1
D gene: NA
CDR3 DNA: TGTGCCAGCAGTTACTCAGAGGGGAACACTGAAGCTTTCTTT
CDR3 protein: CASSYSEGNTEAFF

clone size: NA
V gene: TRBV5-1
J gene: TRBJ1-4
D gene: NA
CDR3 DNA: TGCGCCAGCAGCCTTAACGGAGTCACCTTGGGGGGACTGTTTTTT
CDR3 protein: CASSLNGVTLGGLFF

clone size: NA
V gene: TRBV4-1
J gene: TRBJ2-5
D gene: NA
CDR3 DNA: TGCGCCAGCAGCCAATGGGCGAGAGAGACCCAGTACTTC
CDR3 protein: CASSQWARETQYF

clone size: few
V gene: TRBV7-9
J gene: TRBJ2-7
D gene: NA
CDR3 DNA: TGTGCCAGCAGCTCCAACTCCTACGAGCAGTACTTC
CDR3 protein: CASSSNSYEQYF

clone size: few
V gene: TRBV6-5
J gene: TRBJ2-7
D gene: NA
CDR3 DNA: TGTGCCATACAGTACATGTACGAGCAGTACTTC
CDR3 protein: CAIQYMYEQYF